The clone carrying this T cell receptor (beta chain) is a singleton in its sample. The antigen is unknown. TCR alpha and beta CDR3 regions were amplified from RNA using iRepertoire nested multiplex PCR. MiXCR, applied by TCRdb to the multiplex PCR reads, yields one record per CDR3 protein. This repertoire shows more than 350,000 distinct CDR3 sequences, less than 50% found once; its top ten account for 9.5% to 15%. This entry is derived from a study of glioma-infiltrating T cells. Study conclusions and caveats: Above-expected tissue-blood divergence occurred in all gliomas, most in low-grade ones. Patients with low tissue-blood divergence carried a signature set of shared blood CDR3 motifs.

Germline lookup yields CDR1 MGHRA and CDR2 YSYEKL. The length of the CDR3 is 16 residues. The rearrangement uses TRBV4-1 and TRBJ2-5, with 9 positions matching TRBD1. The DNA end lines up better with TRBJ2-7; the J call may be wrong. The specimen was glioma tissue, nonneoplastic brain tissue, or PBMCs (not recorded which). This receptor was identified in a human donor with low-grade glioma or glioblastoma, undergoing nonglioma brain surgery, or in good health (not recorded which). CDR3 in DNA: TGCGCCAGCAGCCAAGATTTGAGACAGGGGGCCTACGAGCAGTACTTC. Translating gives CASSQDLRQGAYEQYF.